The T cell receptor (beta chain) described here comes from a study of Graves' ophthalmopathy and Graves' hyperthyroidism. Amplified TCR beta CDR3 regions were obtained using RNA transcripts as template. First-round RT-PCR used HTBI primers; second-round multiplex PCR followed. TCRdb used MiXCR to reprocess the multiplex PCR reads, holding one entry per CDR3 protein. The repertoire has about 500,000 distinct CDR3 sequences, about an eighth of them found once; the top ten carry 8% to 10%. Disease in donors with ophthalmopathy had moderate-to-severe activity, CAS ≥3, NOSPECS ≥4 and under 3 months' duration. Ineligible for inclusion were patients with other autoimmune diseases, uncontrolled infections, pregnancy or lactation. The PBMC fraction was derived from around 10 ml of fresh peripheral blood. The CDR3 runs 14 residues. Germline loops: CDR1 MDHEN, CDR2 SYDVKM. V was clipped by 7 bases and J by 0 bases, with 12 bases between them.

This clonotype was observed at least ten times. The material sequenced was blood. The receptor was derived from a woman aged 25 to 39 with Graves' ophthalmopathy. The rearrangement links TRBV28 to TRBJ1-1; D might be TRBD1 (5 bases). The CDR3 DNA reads TGTGCCAGCACGACCTACAGGCTGAACACTGAAGCTTTCTTT. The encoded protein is CASTTYRLNTEAFF.